This T cell receptor beta chain comes out of a study of blood T cell repertoires in COVID-19. Study-level information: Sample material is recorded as cDNA or gDNA derived from T cells, B-cell-depleted T cells, or PBMCs.

With V trimmed by 5 bases and J by 0 bases, 4 bases remained unmatched. CDR3 length: 15 residues. From germline, CDR1 is MNHEY and CDR2 SVGEGT. Those who participated ranged in age from roughly 18 to 90 years and resided in roughly 26 US areas. Participants' own reports of clinical history determined their cohort assignment. TCRdb's table, derived via immunoSEQ multiplex PCR, lists solely in-frame clones and lacks some. This sample has roughly 200,000 clones; approximately 92% occur once, and the top ten carry approximately 2.3%. This clone occurred once. This sequence joins TRBV6-2 or TRBV6-3 and TRBJ2-7; 10 bases agree with TRBD1. The sequence was obtained from a woman in her 40s with acute COVID-19. The specimen was PBMCs or T cells enriched from blood (not recorded which). The CDR3 protein is CASSPGTGASYEQYF. The CDR3 coding sequence is TGTGCCAGCAGTCCGGGGACAGGGGCCTCCTACGAGCAGTACTTC.